The 32 T cell receptor beta chains in this list originate from one sample, sequenced in a study of cytotoxic CD8 clonotypes in ibrutinib-treated CLL. Data came from immunoSEQ multiplex PCR; TCRdb stores just in-frame clones and leaves some out. The data hold 150,000 to 200,000 clones, with about 88% observed a single time. Material: PBMCs, obtained at disease progression, from a patient treated with ibrutinib. The receptors shown here come from a human donor with chronic lymphocytic leukemia.

V and J are TRBV6-6 and TRBJ1-2; no reliable D call. This CDR3 is 10 amino acids long. Looked up from germline, CDR1 is MNHNY and CDR2 is SVGAGI (reference sequence). V shed 8 bases and J shed 3 bases, with 4 bases lying between them. This chain's CDR3 is CASVYYGYTF. DNA for the CDR3: TGTGCCAGCGTTTACTATGGCTACACCTTC.

V is TRBV5-6 and J is TRBJ1-2; TRBD1 aligns across 9 bases. The CDR3 extends over 12 amino acids. The trim removed 7 bases at V and 4 bases at J, leaving 2 bases unmatched. In germline, CDR1 is SGHDT, CDR2 YYEEEE. CDR3: CASGQGSYGYTF. CDR3 nucleotide sequence: TGTGCCAGCGGACAGGGGAGCTATGGCTACACCTTC.

The genes are TRBV28 and TRBJ2-4; maybe TRBD1 (8 bases). Germline CDR1 is MDHEN and CDR2 is SYDVKM. With 10 bases removed from V and 1 base from J, the gap between germline ends came to 11 bases. This CDR3 has 13 residues. CDR3 DNA sequence: TGTGCCATACAGGGGGGGGCCAAAAACATTCAGTACTTC. Amino acids: CAIQGGAKNIQYF.

This chain links TRBV5-5 with TRBJ1-2, with D perhaps matching TRBD1 (6 bases). The CDR3 extends over 15 amino acids. Trimming cost V 8 bases and J 8 bases, with 25 bases left between them. Germline-derived CDR1 and CDR2 are SGHKS and YYEKEE (reference sequence). Here the CDR3 DNA reads TGTGCCAGTTGGGGGCTTCTGGGGCCTCAAGGAGGCTACACCTTC. This translates into CASWGLLGPQGGYTF.

V is TRBV6-5 and J is TRBJ2-6; D unclear. Germline CDR1 and CDR2: MNHEY and SVGAGI. Trimming pared 2 bases from V and 1 base from J, leaving 3 bases between. This CDR3 comprises 14 residues. CDR3 nucleotide sequence: TGTGCCAGCAGTTACAGGTCTGGGGCCAACGTCCTGACTTTC. Translated: CASSYRSGANVLTF.

This chain connects TRBV5-1 to TRBJ2-3; 8 nucleotides agree with TRBD2. CDR1 is SGHRS and CDR2 is YFSETQ in the germline V gene. This CDR3 has 16 residues. Trimming removed 0 bases from V and 3 bases from J; junction bases left unmatched: 6. CDR3 sequence: CASSLVSGRGTDTQYF. As DNA, the CDR3 is TGCGCCAGCAGCTTGGTATCCGGGAGGGGGACAGATACGCAGTATTTT.

The chain couples TRBV18 to TRBJ2-1; TRBD1 agrees at 9 bases. Trimming at V came to 5 bases and at J to 5 bases, leaving 10 bases not matched to a gene. The CDR3 length is 16 residues. Germline values: CDR1 KGHSH, CDR2 LQKENI. CDR3 region: CASSAQGAWVDNEQFF. The CDR3 DNA is TGTGCCAGCTCAGCACAGGGGGCTTGGGTCGACAATGAGCAGTTCTTC.

V and J are TRBV27 and TRBJ2-3; D might be TRBD2 (6 bases). The V end lost 2 bases, the J end lost 3 bases, and 15 bases lay between the germline ends. CDR3 length: 16 residues. The germline V gene has CDR1 MNHEY and CDR2 SMNVEV (reference sequence). This CDR3 reads CASSLIPGGATDTQYF. Written as DNA, the CDR3 is TGTGCCAGCAGTTTAATTCCAGGAGGGGCTACAGATACGCAGTATTTT.

This sequence joins TRBV6-1 and TRBJ2-4; D tentatively reads TRBD1 or TRBD2 (7 bases each). The CDR3 is made up of 16 amino acids. Germline V gene sequence: CDR1 MNHNS, CDR2 SASEGT. The V gene lost 4 bases and the J gene lost 3 bases, with 16 bases spanning the gap. CDR3 loop: CASSAGGGVVKNIQYF. As DNA, the CDR3 is TGTGCCAGCAGTGCAGGGGGGGGAGTGGTCAAAAACATTCAGTACTTC.

The V and J genes are TRBV5-1 and TRBJ2-5; TRBD1 agrees at 7 bases. The CDR3 consists of 14 residues. The J segment lost 5 bases and the V segment lost 4 bases, leaving 8 bases of the junction unmatched. CDR1 and CDR2 from the germline V gene are SGHRS and YFSETQ. The DNA for the CDR3 is TGCGCCAGCAGCCGTACAGGGGAAATGGAGACCCAGTACTTC. This sequence encodes CASSRTGEMETQYF.

This clone was counted once. V usage is TRBV2 and J usage is TRBJ2-7, with 12 bases matching TRBD1. J gave up 5 bases and V 4 bases, and 3 bases lay outside the gene matches. The CDR3 contains 14 residues. Germline CDR1 reads SNHLY; CDR2 reads FYNNEI. CDR3 sequence (DNA): TGTGCCAGCAGTGCGGGACAGGGGGCCCACGAGCAGTACTTC. Translation gives CASSAGQGAHEQYF.

This rearrangement joins TRBV5-1 to TRBJ1-2; no reliable D call. CDR1 is SGHRS, CDR2 YFSETQ, per germline. V was shortened by 0 bases and J by 1 base, with 7 bases between the two germline ends. The CDR3 is 14 residues long. CDR3 sequence (DNA): TGCGCCAGCAGCTTGGCAGACCATAACTATGGCTACACCTTC. Protein sequence: CASSLADHNYGYTF.

The V gene is TRBV28, the J gene TRBJ2-7; D is uncertain. The CDR3 is 14 amino acids. CDR1 MDHEN and CDR2 SYDVKM come from the germline V gene. The V end lost 6 bases, the J end lost 2 bases, and 14 bases lay between the germline ends. The CDR3 sequence is CASSQPQDPYEQYF. The CDR3 coding sequence is TGTGCCAGCAGCCAACCCCAGGACCCCTACGAGCAGTACTTC. Drawing the rest from reference TRBV28 and TRBJ2-7, the complete variable domain is DVKVTQSSRYLVKRTGEKVFLECVQDMDHENMFWYRQDPGLGLRLIYFSYDVKMKEKGDIPEGYSVSREKKERFSLILESASTNQTSMYLCASSQPQDPYEQYFGPGTRLTVT.

The V call is TRBV2, the J call TRBJ2-5; 12 nucleotides line up with TRBD1. Gene TRBJ2-7 matches the end of the DNA better, so the J call may be wrong. Germline V CDR1 and CDR2: SNHLY, FYNNEI. The CDR3 is 15 residues long. CDR3 sequence reads: CASSESGTGGAEQYF. CDR3 nucleotides: TGTGCCAGCAGCGAATCTGGGACAGGGGGCGCCGAGCAGTACTTC.

This chain connects TRBV4-1 to TRBJ2-7; D may be TRBD1 (6 bases). CDR1 is MGHRA and CDR2 is YSYEKL in the germline V gene. V lost 0 bases to trimming and J lost 5 bases, with 14 bases between them. The CDR3 totals 15 residues. The CDR3 sequence is CASSQDRGYGNEQYF. Written as DNA, the CDR3 is TGCGCCAGCAGCCAAGATAGGGGGTACGGGAACGAGCAGTACTTC.

The V and J genes are TRBV7-9 and TRBJ2-7; the D gene is possibly TRBD2 (6 bases). The germline gives CDR1 SEHNR, CDR2 FQNEAQ (reference sequence). This CDR3 spans 15 amino acids. V dropped 5 bases and J dropped 3 bases, with 17 bases sitting between them. CDR3 coding DNA: TGTGCCAGCAGCCAAGAATCGGGACTCCGCTACGAGCAGTACTTC. It yields the protein CASSQESGLRYEQYF.

The V call is TRBV7-9, the J call TRBJ2-7, with no clear D. This CDR3 has 14 residues. CDR1 is SEHNR and CDR2 is FQNEAQ in the germline V gene (reference sequence). The V gene lost 4 bases and the J gene lost 11 bases, with 21 bases spanning the gap. The CDR3 reads CASSSGNPGKEEYF. The CDR3 nucleotides are TGTGCCAGCAGCTCCGGAAACCCTGGGAAAGAGGAGTACTTC.

The rearrangement links TRBV7-9 to TRBJ1-1; D gene ambiguous. This CDR3 contains 16 residues. V was pared by 5 bases and J by 5 bases, with 21 bases between. Looked up from germline, CDR1 is SEHNR and CDR2 is FQNEAQ (reference sequence). As DNA, the CDR3 is TGTGCCAGCAGCCTGGTCGAGGGCAGCAGAGGAACTGAAGCTTTCTTT. Translated, it gives CASSLVEGSRGTEAFF.

The rearrangement uses TRBV5-1 and TRBJ2-7, with 8 bases identical to TRBD1. The V segment lost 2 bases and the J segment 0 bases; nucleotides outside the gene matches: 4. The length of the CDR3 is 15 residues. Germline loops: CDR1 SGHRS, CDR2 YFSETQ. CDR3 region: CASSFGDRSSYEQYF. CDR3 DNA: TGCGCCAGCAGCTTCGGGGACAGGAGCTCCTACGAGCAGTACTTC.

This clone was counted a single time. This sequence joins TRBV20-1 and TRBJ2-3; perhaps D is TRBD1 or TRBD2 (5 bases each). Deletions cut 1 base from V and 6 bases from J, with 5 bases between. The CDR3 has 11 amino acids. CDR1 DFQATT and CDR2 SNEGSKA come from the germline V gene (reference sequence). The CDR3 sequence is CSARGGDTQYF. The CDR3 bases are TGCAGTGCTAGAGGGGGGGATACGCAGTATTTT.

The chain joins TRBV18 to TRBJ1-2; 8 bases map to TRBD1. The germline V gene has CDR1 KGHSH and CDR2 LQKENI. The CDR3 is 14 residues long. V lost 6 bases and J lost 2; bases outside the gene matches: 5. The chain's CDR3 is CASSPTGVNYGYTF. The CDR3 DNA reads as TGTGCCAGCTCGCCGACAGGGGTAAACTATGGCTACACCTTC. The full variable domain, its missing parts supplied by reference TRBV18 and TRBJ1-2, is NAGVMQNPRHLVRRRGQEARLRCSPMKGHSHVYWYRQLPEEGLKFMVYLQKENIIDESGMPKERFSAEFPKEGPSILRIQQVVRGDSAAYFCASSPTGVNYGYTFGSGTRLTVV.

The rearrangement links TRBV30 to TRBJ2-7; no clear D gene. This CDR3 region has 10 residues. Germline loops: CDR1 GTSNPN, CDR2 SVGIG (reference sequence). Trimming took off 5 bases at V and 2 bases at J, with 4 bases between the two ends. DNA for the CDR3: TGTGCCTGGGGGGCCTACGAGCAGTACTTC. Amino acid sequence: CAWGAYEQYF.

This chain uses TRBV9 with TRBJ2-7; a weak D match, TRBD2 (6 bases). V lost 4 bases and J 2 bases, leaving 16 bases between the germline ends. The CDR3 consists of 15 residues. The germline gives CDR1 SGDLS, CDR2 YYNGEE. CDR3 protein: CASSPGVAVTYEQYF. The DNA of the CDR3 is TGTGCCAGCAGCCCTGGGGTAGCGGTTACCTACGAGCAGTACTTC.

The chain joins TRBV5-1 to TRBJ1-1; D is unresolved. Trimming pared 5 bases from V and 1 base from J, leaving 6 bases between. The germline gives CDR1 SGHRS, CDR2 YFSETQ. The CDR3 sequence is 12 residues long. CDR3 nucleotide sequence: TGCGCCAGCAGAAGTGGGAACACTGAAGCTTTCTTT. Its translation: CASRSGNTEAFF.

The chain is built from TRBV11-3 and TRBJ2-7; 8 positions agree with TRBD2. The V gene's germline CDR1 is SGHNT and CDR2 YENEEA. With V trimmed by 1 base and J by 2 bases, 4 bases remained unmatched. CDR3 length equals 15 residues. The CDR3 here is CASSLAGGPTYEQYF. DNA of the CDR3: TGTGCCAGCAGCTTAGCGGGAGGGCCAACCTACGAGCAGTACTTC.

The chain joins TRBV15 to TRBJ2-3, with 9 nucleotides matching TRBD1. The V gene end was trimmed by 0 bases and the J gene end by 6 bases; junction bases not matched to a gene: 10. The CDR3 is 17 amino acids. CDR1 is LNHNV and CDR2 is YYDKDF in the germline V gene (reference sequence). DNA of the CDR3: TGTGCCACCAGCAGAGAGTCGGACAGGGGATTTGGGGATACGCAGTATTTT. Translated: CATSRESDRGFGDTQYF.

The chain uses TRBV6-5 and TRBJ2-2, with TRBD2 identical over 13 bases. The CDR3 length is 15 residues. Germline V gene lookup returns CDR1 MNHEY and CDR2 SVGAGI. V trimming: 7 bases; J trimming: 6 bases; junction bases outside the gene matches: 5. The CDR3 is CASIRTSGSSGELFF. The DNA for the CDR3 is TGTGCCAGCATTCGGACTAGCGGGAGTTCCGGGGAGCTGTTTTTT.

The table lists this clone with a few counts. Here the CDR3 reads CASRPYRGDEQFF. The CDR3 nucleotides are TGCGCCAGCAGACCATACAGGGGCGATGAGCAGTTCTTC. The rearrangement links TRBV5-1 to TRBJ2-1, with TRBD1 matching 7 bases. CDR1 and CDR2 (germline): SGHRS, YFSETQ. The junction had 7 bases not matched to a gene; V was cut back by 5 bases and J by 8 bases. This CDR3 is built from 13 residues.

This clone is a singleton in its sample. This chain joins TRBV6-5 and TRBJ2-3, with TRBD1 matching 10 bases. The CDR3 length is 16 residues. V shed 0 bases and J 4 bases; nucleotides not matched to a gene: 4. The germline CDR1 and CDR2 sequences are MNHEY and SVGAGI. The CDR3 loop reads CASSYSRDRGPDTQYF. CDR3 coding DNA: TGTGCCAGCAGTTACTCGAGGGACAGGGGCCCAGATACGCAGTATTTT.

The CDR3 DNA follows: TGTGCAAGTCGCATAGTTGGGGATGGCTACACCTTC. Its protein is CASRIVGDGYTF. The chain carries TRBV12-2 and TRBJ1-2. TRBV12-2 corresponds to a pseudogene. The CDR3 has 12 residues.

The chain couples TRBV19 to TRBJ2-3, with D perhaps assigned TRBD1 or TRBD2 (5 bases each). V dropped 0 bases and J dropped 0 bases, with 19 bases sitting between them. CDR1 is LNHDA, CDR2 SQIVND, per germline (reference sequence). The CDR3 has 19 residues. Written as DNA, the CDR3 is TGTGCCAGTAGTATAGAGGGCAGGGCGTCCGGGATAAGCACAGATACGCAGTATTTT. Translation gives CASSIEGRASGISTDTQYF.

The chain recombines TRBV6-1 with TRBJ2-3; 11 bases align to TRBD2. Trimming cost V 10 bases and J 4 bases; bases outside gene matches: 4. Germline CDR1 and CDR2: MNHNS and SASEGT. The CDR3 contains 13 residues. The CDR3 loop reads CATELAGADTQYF. The CDR3 DNA is TGTGCCACCGAACTAGCGGGGGCAGATACGCAGTATTTT.